These 19 T cell receptor beta chains originate from one sample sequenced in a study of T cell responses to AZD1222 COVID-19 vaccine. Repertoires were generated with immunoSEQ multiplex PCR, while TCRdb's copy carries only in-frame clones and drops some. In the table there are 130,000 to 150,000 clones, around 88% of which are singletons. The specimen was peripheral blood, collected on day 0 of AZD1222 vaccination. The receptors were sampled from an adult in good health.

The chain carries TRBV5-5 and TRBJ1-2, with a tentative D call TRBD1 (5 bases). Deletions cut 5 bases from V and 4 bases from J, with 15 bases between. The CDR3 spans 14 residues. Germline CDR1 reads SGHKS; CDR2 reads YYEKEE (reference sequence). CDR3 in amino acids: CASRTPGGGYGYTF. In DNA, the CDR3 is TGTGCCAGCAGGACCCCCGGCGGGGGCTATGGCTACACCTTC. Together with reference TRBV5-5 and TRBJ1-2, the CDR3 gives the full variable domain: DAGVTQSPTHLIKTRGQQVTLRCSPISGHKSVSWYQQVLGQGPQFIFQYYEKEERGRGNFPDRFSARQFPNYSSELNVNALLLGDSALYLCASRTPGGGYGYTFGSGTRLTVV.

The chain uses TRBV6-4 and TRBJ1-6; D remains unclear. The CDR3 has 15 residues. Germline V gene lookup returns CDR1 MRHNA and CDR2 SNTAGT. Trimming took off 3 bases at V and 7 bases at J, with 13 bases between the two ends. This CDR3 reads CASSERAVGNSPLHF. The CDR3, as DNA: TGTGCCAGCAGTGAGCGGGCCGTAGGGAATTCACCCCTCCACTTT.

The J gene is TRBJ2-7, the V gene TRBV6-5; D gene uncertain. Germline CDR1 and CDR2: MNHEY and SVGAGI. V lost 2 bases to trimming and J lost 0 bases, with 8 bases between them. The length of the CDR3 is 14 residues. The CDR3 DNA sequence: TGTGCCAGCAGTTACCAGGACGTCTCCTACGAGCAGTACTTC. Encoded protein: CASSYQDVSYEQYF.

The CDR3 DNA reads TGTGCCAGCAGCTTAGGCGTGGCCGGGACTTATGGCTACACCTTC. Its protein product is CASSLGVAGTYGYTF. This chain links TRBV7-9 with TRBJ1-2; TRBD1 is a possible D gene (5 bases). V lost 1 base and J 5 bases, leaving 14 bases between the germline ends. The germline V gene has CDR1 SEHNR and CDR2 FQNEAQ (reference sequence). CDR3 size: 15 residues.

The chain couples TRBV27 to TRBJ2-3; D not resolved. Deletions cut 6 bases from V and 2 bases from J, with 12 bases between. The CDR3 loop spans 14 amino acids. CDR1 MNHEY and CDR2 SMNVEV come from the germline V gene (reference sequence). The CDR3 bases are TGTGCCAGCAGCCCCCCCTCGGACACAGATACGCAGTATTTT. Its protein product is CASSPPSDTDTQYF.

The chain joins TRBV18 to TRBJ1-4, with D uncertain. The V gene's germline CDR1 is KGHSH and CDR2 LQKENI. The V and J ends lost 4 bases and 0 bases respectively, with 12 bases between them. The CDR3 covers 16 residues. CDR3 sequence (DNA): TGTGCCAGCTCACGAGATGCTACGGCAACTAATGAAAAACTGTTTTTT. This gives the protein CASSRDATATNEKLFF.

This sequence joins TRBV28 and TRBJ2-1; no reliable D call. Germline assignment: CDR1 MDHEN and CDR2 SYDVKM. This CDR3 region has 12 residues. Trimming pared 3 bases from V and 9 bases from J, leaving 9 bases between. Here the CDR3 DNA reads TGTGCCAGCAGTTTGGGCGTGGGTGAGCAGTTCTTC. This gives the protein CASSLGVGEQFF.

The gene calls are TRBV2 and TRBJ1-5, with no clear D. Germline-derived CDR1 and CDR2 are SNHLY and FYNNEI. This CDR3 has 12 residues. Deletions cut 4 bases from V and 5 bases from J, with 6 bases between. CDR3: CASSGTDQPQHF. The CDR3 DNA reads as TGTGCCAGCAGTGGAACAGATCAGCCCCAGCATTTT. Full variable domain (missing parts from reference TRBV2 and TRBJ1-5): EPEVTQTPSHQVTQMGQEVILRCVPISNHLYFYWYRQILGQKVEFLVSFYNNEISEKSEIFDDQFSVERPDGSNFTLKIRSTKLEDSAMYFCASSGTDQPQHFGDGTRLSIL.

The chain uses TRBV15 and TRBJ1-5; the D gene is possibly TRBD1 (6 bases). The CDR3 is made up of 15 amino acids. Trimming removed 0 bases from V and 5 bases from J, with 11 bases in between. Germline-derived CDR1 and CDR2 are LNHNV and YYDKDF (reference sequence). The DNA for the CDR3 is TGTGCCACCAGCAGAGATCAAACAGGGTATCAGCCCCAGCATTTT. It is translated as CATSRDQTGYQPQHF.

V is TRBV7-8 and J is TRBJ1-6; tentatively, D is TRBD1 (5 bases). The CDR3 loop spans 16 amino acids. From germline, CDR1 is SGHVS and CDR2 FQNEAQ. V lost 6 bases to trimming and J lost 13 bases, with 25 bases between them. DNA of the CDR3: TGTGCCAGCAGAATCACCTCCGGGACGGTGGGGTGGCCCCTCCACTTT. It encodes CASRITSGTVGWPLHF.

This chain joins TRBV9 and TRBJ2-3, with 11 positions matching TRBD1. From germline, CDR1 is SGDLS and CDR2 YYNGEE. V lost 2 bases, J lost 3 bases, and 8 bases stayed unmatched. The CDR3 runs to 17 residues. The DNA for the CDR3 is TGTGCCAGCAGCGTCACACCGGGACAGGGGGTTACAGATACGCAGTATTTT. It translates to CASSVTPGQGVTDTQYF.

V is TRBV7-2 and J is TRBJ1-5; weak D call: TRBD1 (5 bases). From germline, CDR1 is SGHTA and CDR2 FQGNSA. The CDR3 contains 16 residues. Trimming took 4 bases from V and 0 from J, leaving 13 bases between them. The CDR3 here is CASSSQGTNSNQPQHF. As DNA, the CDR3 is TGTGCCAGCAGCTCCCAGGGCACCAATAGCAATCAGCCCCAGCATTTT.

This chain joins TRBV24-1 and TRBJ2-7, with D tentatively TRBD1 or TRBD2 (5 bases each). Between the trimmed V and J ends, which lost 4 bases and 7 bases, there was a span of 13 bases. Per germline, CDR1 KGHDR and CDR2 SFDVKD. This CDR3 comprises 13 residues. CDR3 sequence (DNA): TGTGCCACCAGTGACTTGGGACGCCCGGAGCAGTACTTC. Translated, it gives CATSDLGRPEQYF.

The chain's CDR3 is CASSLNSRPEKLFF. Written as DNA, the CDR3 is TGTGCCAGCAGCTTAAATAGTCGCCCTGAAAAACTGTTTTTT. This chain links TRBV7-8 with TRBJ1-4; unclear D gene. Looked up from germline, CDR1 is SGHVS and CDR2 is FQNEAQ. Trimming shortened V by 2 bases and J by 7 bases, and 11 bases separated the two germline ends. The CDR3 totals 14 residues.

To note about this clone: Relative to the germline gene, one junction end is altered; a read error may explain this. The chain recombines TRBV2 with TRBJ2-7, with 8 positions matching TRBD1. CDR1 is SNHLY and CDR2 is FYNNEI in the germline V gene. The CDR3 runs to 13 residues. CDR3 nucleotide sequence: TGTGCCAGCAGTGGCTTGGACAGGGCCTCGGGGCACTTC. This sequence encodes CASSGLDRASGHF.

J is TRBJ1-2 and V is TRBV7-2; D unresolved. The CDR3 runs to 15 residues. From germline, CDR1 is SGHTA and CDR2 FQGNSA. V lost 5 bases and J 4 bases, leaving 17 bases between the germline ends. This chain's CDR3 is CASSPMGAGGYGYTF. In DNA form, the CDR3 reads TGTGCCAGCAGCCCCATGGGCGCAGGAGGCTATGGCTACACCTTC.

This chain joins TRBV14 and TRBJ1-6; tentatively, D is TRBD1 (5 bases). Trimming removed 4 bases from V and 8 bases from J, with 12 bases in between. Per the germline V gene, CDR1 is SGHDN and CDR2 is FVKESK. The CDR3 sequence is 14 residues long. The CDR3 DNA reads TGTGCCAGCAGCCGGCAGGGTGGGTATTCACCCCTCCACTTT. As protein: CASSRQGGYSPLHF.

This clone was picked up one time. The chain employs TRBV6-5 and TRBJ1-3; 8 bases line up with TRBD1. V was pared by 2 bases and J by 7 bases, with 4 bases of the junction left unmatched. The CDR3 has 14 amino acids. The V gene's germline CDR1 is MNHEY and CDR2 SVGAGI. CDR3 sequence: CASSYLQGANTIYF. The CDR3 DNA sequence: TGTGCCAGCAGTTACCTTCAGGGGGCGAACACCATATATTTT.

The genes are TRBV2 and TRBJ1-4; 8 bases are a match to TRBD1. This CDR3 region has 13 residues. Germline loops: CDR1 SNHLY, CDR2 FYNNEI. J lost 5 bases, V lost 8 bases, and 4 bases had no gene match. The CDR3, as DNA: TGTGCCAGCTCCCGGGACAGGAATGAAAAACTGTTTTTT. This gives the protein CASSRDRNEKLFF.